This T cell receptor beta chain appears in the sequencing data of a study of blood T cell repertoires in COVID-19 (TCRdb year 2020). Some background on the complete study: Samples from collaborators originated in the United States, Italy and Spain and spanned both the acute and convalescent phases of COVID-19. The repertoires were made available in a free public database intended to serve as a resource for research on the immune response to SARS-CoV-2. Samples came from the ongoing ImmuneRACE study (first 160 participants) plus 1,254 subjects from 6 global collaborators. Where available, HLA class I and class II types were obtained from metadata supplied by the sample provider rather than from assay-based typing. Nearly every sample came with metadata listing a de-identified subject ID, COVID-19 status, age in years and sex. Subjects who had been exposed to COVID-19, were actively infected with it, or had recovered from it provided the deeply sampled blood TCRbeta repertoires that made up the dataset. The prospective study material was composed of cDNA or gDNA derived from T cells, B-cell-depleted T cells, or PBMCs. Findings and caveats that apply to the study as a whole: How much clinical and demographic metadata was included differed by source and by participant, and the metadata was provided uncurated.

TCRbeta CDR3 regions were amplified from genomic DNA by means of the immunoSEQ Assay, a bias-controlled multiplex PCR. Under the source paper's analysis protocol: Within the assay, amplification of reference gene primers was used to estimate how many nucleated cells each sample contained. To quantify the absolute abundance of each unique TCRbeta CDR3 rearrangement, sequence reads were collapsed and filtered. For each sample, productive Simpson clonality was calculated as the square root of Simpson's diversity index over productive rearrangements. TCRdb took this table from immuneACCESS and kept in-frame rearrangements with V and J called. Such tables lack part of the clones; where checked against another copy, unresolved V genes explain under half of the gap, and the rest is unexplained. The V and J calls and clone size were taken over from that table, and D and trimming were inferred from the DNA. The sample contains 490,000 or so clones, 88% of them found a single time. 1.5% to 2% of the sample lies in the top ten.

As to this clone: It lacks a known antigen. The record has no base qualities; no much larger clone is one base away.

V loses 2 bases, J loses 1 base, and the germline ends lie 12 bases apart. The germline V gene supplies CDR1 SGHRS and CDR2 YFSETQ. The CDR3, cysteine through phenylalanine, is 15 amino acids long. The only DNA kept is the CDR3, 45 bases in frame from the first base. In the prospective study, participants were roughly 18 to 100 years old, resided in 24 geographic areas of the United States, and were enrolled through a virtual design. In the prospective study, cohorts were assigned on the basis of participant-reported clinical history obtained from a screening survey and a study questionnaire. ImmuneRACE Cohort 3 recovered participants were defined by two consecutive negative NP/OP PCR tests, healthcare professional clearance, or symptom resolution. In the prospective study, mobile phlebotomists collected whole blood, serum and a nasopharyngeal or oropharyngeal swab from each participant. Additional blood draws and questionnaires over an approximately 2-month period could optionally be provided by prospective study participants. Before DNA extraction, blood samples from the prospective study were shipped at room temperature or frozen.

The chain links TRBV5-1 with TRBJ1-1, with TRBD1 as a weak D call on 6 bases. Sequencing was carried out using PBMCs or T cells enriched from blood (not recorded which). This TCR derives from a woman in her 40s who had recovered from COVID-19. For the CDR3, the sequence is CASSFGQTGNTEAFF. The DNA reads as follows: TGCGCCAGCAGCTTCGGACAGACGGGGAACACTGAAGCTTTCTTT.